One sample yielded the 4 T cell receptor beta chains listed below, sequenced in a study of Graves' ophthalmopathy and Graves' hyperthyroidism. The sequenced template was RNA, covering the TCR beta CDR3 region. The first round was an RT-PCR with HTBI primers, and the second round was a multiplex PCR. A single record per CDR3 protein comes from TCRdb applying MiXCR to the multiplex PCR reads. The top ten clones hold 2% to 3% of a sample with 300,000 to 450,000 distinct CDR3 sequences, about a sixth of them seen once. Specimen: peripheral blood. The source of these receptors is an adult woman with stable Graves' hyperthyroidism.

This clonotype was detected many times. The chain recombines TRBV4-1 with TRBJ1-1, with D perhaps matching TRBD1 (6 bases). The length of the CDR3 is 16 residues. Between the trimmed V and J ends, which lost 2 bases and 3 bases, there was a span of 16 bases. Per germline, CDR1 MGHRA and CDR2 YSYEKL. Written as DNA, the CDR3 is TGCGCCAGCAGCCAACCGACAGGTACGGTTTACACTGAAGCTTTCTTT. Translating it yields CASSQPTGTVYTEAFF.

This clonotype was picked up many times. The chain combines TRBV10-3 with TRBJ1-1, with D uncertain. The germline gives CDR1 ENHRY, CDR2 SYGVKD. V lost 4 bases to trimming and J lost 5 bases, with 23 bases between them. The CDR3 loop spans 17 amino acids. CDR3: CAISGPEDGGLGTEAFF. CDR3 nucleotides: TGTGCCATCAGTGGTCCGGAGGACGGAGGACTTGGGACTGAAGCTTTCTTT.

This clonotype was seen a handful of times. The V call is TRBV30, the J call TRBJ2-6; D not certain. This CDR3 region has 14 residues. The germline gives CDR1 GTSNPN, CDR2 SVGIG (reference sequence). V dropped 2 bases and J dropped 1 base, with 6 bases sitting between them. CDR3 in DNA: TGTGCCTGGAGTATGGGTTCTGGGGCCAACGTCCTGACTTTC. It encodes CAWSMGSGANVLTF.

This clonotype has ten or more counts. The chain is built from TRBV4-1 and TRBJ2-7, with D perhaps assigned TRBD1 or TRBD2 (5 bases each). The CDR3 loop spans 12 amino acids. V lost 0 bases and J lost 6, with 6 bases in between. CDR1 MGHRA and CDR2 YSYEKL come from the germline V gene. CDR3 in DNA: TGCGCCAGCAGCCAAGAGGGGACCGAGCAGTACTTC. It specifies CASSQEGTEQYF.